This T cell receptor beta chain is drawn from a study of lymphopenia after photon versus proton radiotherapy. CDR3 size: 15 residues. The germline V gene encodes CDR1 MDHEN and CDR2 SYDVKM. V lost 0 bases and J 1 base, leaving 9 bases between the germline ends. Regarding the study as a whole: After the lymphocyte nadir, photon-treated repertoires showed oligoclonal expansion, especially of CD8+ Temra cells. Proton therapy kept repertoires fairly stable, unlike photons, which gained effector/memory cells. A bigger post-nadir fall in TCR diversity correlated inversely with survival time in deceased patients. Authors raise, but do not show, better survival with proton therapy.

Generated by immunoSEQ multiplex PCR, the TCRdb table keeps only in-frame clones and is missing some. The sample carries about 22,000 clones, around nine tenths recorded once. Notes on this clone: The antigen remains unidentified.

This clonotype originated in a woman aged 70-85 years with pancreatic cancer. Some clones in this sample may be carry-over from other donors' samples. Sample: peripheral blood, taken from a patient treated with proton-based radiotherapy. The chain has TRBV28 and TRBJ1-2; D ambiguous. CDR3 in DNA: TGTGCCAGCAGTTTATGGCAGGACCTTAACTATGGCTACACCTTC. Amino acid sequence: CASSLWQDLNYGYTF.